This TCR beta chain was sequenced in a study of graft-versus-host responses after intestinal transplantation. In the study overall: Each transplant was multivisceral, liver-intestinal, or isolated intestinal. Study observations and caveats: In recipient marrow, GvH clones were found, and some appeared first in ileum or blood.

Germline V gene lookup returns CDR1 SGDLS and CDR2 YYNGEE. The length of the CDR3 is 16 residues. V was pared by 3 bases and J by 1 base, with 17 bases between. TCRdb's copy holds only in-frame clones and misses some; the assay was immunoSEQ multiplex PCR. Here the sample spans roughly 130,000 clones, about nine tenths being singletons. On this clone itself: Its antigen is still unknown.

The genes are TRBV9 and TRBJ2-7; D may be TRBD1 or TRBD2 (5 bases each). The specimen was unstimulated CD4+ T cells sorted from spleen or lymph node cells, collected before intestinal transplant. This receptor was obtained from a human donor who received an intestinal transplant. The CDR3 DNA sequence: TGTGCCAGCAGCGGGGACGGGTCGGGGAAGTCCTACGAGCAGTACTTC. Translated, it gives CASSGDGSGKSYEQYF. Variable domain in full (rest from reference TRBV9 and TRBJ2-7): DSGVTQTPKHLITATGQRVTLRCSPRSGDLSVYWYQQSLDQGLQFLIQYYNGEERAKGNILERFSAQQFPDLHSELNLSSLELGDSALYFCASSGDGSGKSYEQYFGPGTRLTVT.